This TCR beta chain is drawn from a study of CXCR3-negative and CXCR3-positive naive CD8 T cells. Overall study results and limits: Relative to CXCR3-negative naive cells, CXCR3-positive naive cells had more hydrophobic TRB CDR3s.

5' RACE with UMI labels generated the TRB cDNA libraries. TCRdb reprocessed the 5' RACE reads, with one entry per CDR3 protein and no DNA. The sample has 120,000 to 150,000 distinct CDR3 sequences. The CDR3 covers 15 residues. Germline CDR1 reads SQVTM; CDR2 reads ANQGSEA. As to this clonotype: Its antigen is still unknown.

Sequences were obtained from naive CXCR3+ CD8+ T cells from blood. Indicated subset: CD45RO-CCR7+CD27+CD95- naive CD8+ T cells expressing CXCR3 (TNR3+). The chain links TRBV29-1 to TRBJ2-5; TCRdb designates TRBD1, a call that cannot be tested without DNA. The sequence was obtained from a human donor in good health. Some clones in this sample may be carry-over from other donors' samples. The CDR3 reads CSVADPTGRQETQYF.